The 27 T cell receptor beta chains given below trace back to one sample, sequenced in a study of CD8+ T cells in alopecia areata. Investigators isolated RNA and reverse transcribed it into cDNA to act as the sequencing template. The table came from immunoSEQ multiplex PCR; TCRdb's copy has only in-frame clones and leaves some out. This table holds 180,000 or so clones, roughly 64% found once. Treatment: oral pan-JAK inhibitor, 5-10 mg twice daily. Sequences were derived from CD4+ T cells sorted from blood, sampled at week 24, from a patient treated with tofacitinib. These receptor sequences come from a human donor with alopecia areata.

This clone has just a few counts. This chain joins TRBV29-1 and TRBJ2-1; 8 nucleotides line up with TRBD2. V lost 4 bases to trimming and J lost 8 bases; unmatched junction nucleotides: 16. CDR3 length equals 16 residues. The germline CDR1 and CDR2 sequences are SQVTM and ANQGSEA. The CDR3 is CSVAGSTGGADDEQFF. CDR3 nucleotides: TGCAGCGTTGCCGGCTCTACCGGGGGGGCCGATGATGAGCAGTTCTTC.

The CDR3 spells CSVVKAGGPTDTQYF. The CDR3 nucleotides read TGCAGCGTTGTTAAAGCGGGGGGCCCAACAGATACGCAGTATTTT. The chain is built from TRBV29-1 and TRBJ2-3, with 9 bases lining up with TRBD2. CDR1 SQVTM and CDR2 ANQGSEA come from the germline V gene. Germline trimming cut 4 bases from V and 3 bases from J; bases unmatched to any gene: 8. This CDR3 has 15 residues.

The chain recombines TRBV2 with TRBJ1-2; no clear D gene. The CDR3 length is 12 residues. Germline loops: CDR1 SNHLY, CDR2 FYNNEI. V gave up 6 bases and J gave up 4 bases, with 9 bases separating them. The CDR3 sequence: CASRELIYGYTF. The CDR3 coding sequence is TGTGCCAGCAGGGAGCTCATCTATGGCTACACCTTC.

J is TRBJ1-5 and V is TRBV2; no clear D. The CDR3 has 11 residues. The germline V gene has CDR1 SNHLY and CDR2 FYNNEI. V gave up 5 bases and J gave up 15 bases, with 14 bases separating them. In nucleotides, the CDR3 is TGTGCCAGCAGTTTGGACGTCCCCAGGCATTTT. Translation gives CASSLDVPRHF.

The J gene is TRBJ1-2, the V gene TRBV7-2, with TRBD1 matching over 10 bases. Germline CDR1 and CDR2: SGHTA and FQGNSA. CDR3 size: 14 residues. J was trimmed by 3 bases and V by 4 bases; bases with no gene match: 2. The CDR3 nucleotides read TGTGCCAGCAGCTGGACAGGGGGTGACTATGGCTACACCTTC. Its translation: CASSWTGGDYGYTF.

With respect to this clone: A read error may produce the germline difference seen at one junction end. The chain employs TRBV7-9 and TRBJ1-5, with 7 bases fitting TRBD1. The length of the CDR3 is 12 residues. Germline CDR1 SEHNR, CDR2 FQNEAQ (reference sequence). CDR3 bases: TGCCGTAACAGGGGCTCCAATCAGCCCCAGCATTTT. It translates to CRNRGSNQPQHF.

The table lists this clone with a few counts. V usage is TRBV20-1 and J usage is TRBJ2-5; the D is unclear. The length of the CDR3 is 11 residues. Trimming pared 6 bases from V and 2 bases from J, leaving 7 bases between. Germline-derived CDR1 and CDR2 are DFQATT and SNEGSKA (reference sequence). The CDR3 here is CSAVVQETQYF. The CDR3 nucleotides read TGCAGTGCGGTGGTGCAAGAGACCCAGTACTTC.

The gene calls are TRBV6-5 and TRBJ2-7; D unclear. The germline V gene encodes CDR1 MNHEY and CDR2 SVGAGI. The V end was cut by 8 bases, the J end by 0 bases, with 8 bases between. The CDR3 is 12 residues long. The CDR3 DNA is TGTGCCAGCTACACGCGCTCCTACGAGCAGTACTTC. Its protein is CASYTRSYEQYF.

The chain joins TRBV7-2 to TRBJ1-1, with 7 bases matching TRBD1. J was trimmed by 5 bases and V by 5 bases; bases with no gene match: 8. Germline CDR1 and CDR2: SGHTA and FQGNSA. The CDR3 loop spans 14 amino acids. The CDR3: CASSRDRDITEAFF. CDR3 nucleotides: TGTGCCAGCAGCCGAGACAGGGATATAACTGAAGCTTTCTTT.

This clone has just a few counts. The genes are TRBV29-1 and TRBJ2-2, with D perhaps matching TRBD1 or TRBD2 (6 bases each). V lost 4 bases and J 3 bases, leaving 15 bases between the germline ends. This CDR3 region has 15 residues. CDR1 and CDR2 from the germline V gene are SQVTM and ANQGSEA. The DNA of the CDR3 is TGCAGCGTTGCCACGGGGGCCTTTGACACCGGGGAGCTGTTTTTT. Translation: CSVATGAFDTGELFF.

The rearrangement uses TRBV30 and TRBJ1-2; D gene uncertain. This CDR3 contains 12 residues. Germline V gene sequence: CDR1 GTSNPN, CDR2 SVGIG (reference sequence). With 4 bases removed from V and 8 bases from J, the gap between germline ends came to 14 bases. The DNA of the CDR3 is TGTGCCTGGACTCCGGCAAACATAGGCTACACCTTC. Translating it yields CAWTPANIGYTF. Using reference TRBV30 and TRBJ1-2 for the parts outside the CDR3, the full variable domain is SQTIHQWPATLVQPVGSPLSLECTVEGTSNPNLYWYRQAAGRGLQLLFYSVGIGQISSEVPQNLSASRPQDRQFILSSKKLLLSDSGFYLCAWTPANIGYTFGSGTRLTVV.

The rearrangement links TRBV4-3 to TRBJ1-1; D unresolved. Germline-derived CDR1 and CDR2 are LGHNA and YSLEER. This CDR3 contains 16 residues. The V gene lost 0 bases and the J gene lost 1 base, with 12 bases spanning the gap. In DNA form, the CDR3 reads TGCGCCAGCAGCCAAGATGCGAGGCGGGAGAACACTGAAGCTTTCTTT. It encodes CASSQDARRENTEAFF.

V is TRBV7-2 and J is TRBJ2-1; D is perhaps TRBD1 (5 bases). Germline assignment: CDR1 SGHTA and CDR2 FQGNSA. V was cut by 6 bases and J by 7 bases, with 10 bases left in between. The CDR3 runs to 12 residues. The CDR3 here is CASSSKGNEQFF. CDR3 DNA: TGTGCCAGCAGTTCCAAGGGGAATGAGCAGTTCTTC. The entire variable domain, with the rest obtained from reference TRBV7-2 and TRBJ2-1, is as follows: GAGVSQSPSNKVTEKGKDVELRCDPISGHTALYWYRQSLGQGLEFLIYFQGNSAPDKSGLPSDRFSAERTGGSVSTLTIQRTQQEDSAVYLCASSSKGNEQFFGPGTRLTVL.

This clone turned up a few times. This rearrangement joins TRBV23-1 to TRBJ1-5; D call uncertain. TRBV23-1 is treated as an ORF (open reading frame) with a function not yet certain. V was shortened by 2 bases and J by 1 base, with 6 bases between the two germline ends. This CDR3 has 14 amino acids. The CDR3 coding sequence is TGCGCCAGCAGTCAACCGCGAAGCAATCAGCCCCAGCATTTT. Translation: CASSQPRSNQPQHF.

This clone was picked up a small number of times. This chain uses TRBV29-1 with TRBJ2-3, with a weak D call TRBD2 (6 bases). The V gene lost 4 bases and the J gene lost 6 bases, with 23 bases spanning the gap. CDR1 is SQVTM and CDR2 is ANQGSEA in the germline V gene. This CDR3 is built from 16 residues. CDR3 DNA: TGCAGCGTTGTCATCAGGGAGGTCGCGGCAGTTGATACGCAGTATTTT. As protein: CSVVIREVAAVDTQYF.

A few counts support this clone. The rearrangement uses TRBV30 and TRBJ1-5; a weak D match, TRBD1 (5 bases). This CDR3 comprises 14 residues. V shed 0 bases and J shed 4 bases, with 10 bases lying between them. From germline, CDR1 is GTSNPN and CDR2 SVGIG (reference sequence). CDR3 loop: CAWSVGDSNQPQHF. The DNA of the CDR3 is TGTGCCTGGAGTGTAGGGGATTCTAATCAGCCCCAGCATTTT. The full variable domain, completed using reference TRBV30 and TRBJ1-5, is SQTIHQWPATLVQPVGSPLSLECTVEGTSNPNLYWYRQAAGRGLQLLFYSVGIGQISSEVPQNLSASRPQDRQFILSSKKLLLSDSGFYLCAWSVGDSNQPQHFGDGTRLSIL.

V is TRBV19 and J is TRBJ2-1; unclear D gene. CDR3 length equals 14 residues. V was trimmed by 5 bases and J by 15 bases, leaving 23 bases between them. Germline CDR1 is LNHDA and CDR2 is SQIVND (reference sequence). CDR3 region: CASSFKSGGLTPFF. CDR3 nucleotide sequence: TGTGCCAGTAGTTTCAAATCGGGTGGCCTCACCCCGTTCTTC.

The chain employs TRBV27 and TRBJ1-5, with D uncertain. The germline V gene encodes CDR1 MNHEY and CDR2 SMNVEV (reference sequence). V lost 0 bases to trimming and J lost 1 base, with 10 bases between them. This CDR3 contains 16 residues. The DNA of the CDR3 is TGTGCCAGCAGTTTATCCCCCGCTGGGAGCAATCAGCCCCAGCATTTT. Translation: CASSLSPAGSNQPQHF.

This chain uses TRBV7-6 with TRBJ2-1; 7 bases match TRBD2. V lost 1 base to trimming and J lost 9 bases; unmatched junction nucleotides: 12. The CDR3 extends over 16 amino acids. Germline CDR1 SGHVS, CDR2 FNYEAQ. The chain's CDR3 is CASSLEYASGHIEQFF. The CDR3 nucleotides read TGTGCCAGCAGCTTAGAATATGCTAGCGGCCACATTGAGCAGTTCTTC.

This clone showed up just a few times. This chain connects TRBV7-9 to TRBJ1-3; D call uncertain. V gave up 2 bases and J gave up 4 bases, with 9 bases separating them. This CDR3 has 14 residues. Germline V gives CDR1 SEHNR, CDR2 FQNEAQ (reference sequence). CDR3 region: CASSLSQAGNTIYF. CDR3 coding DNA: TGTGCCAGCAGCTTATCCCAGGCGGGAAACACCATATATTTT.

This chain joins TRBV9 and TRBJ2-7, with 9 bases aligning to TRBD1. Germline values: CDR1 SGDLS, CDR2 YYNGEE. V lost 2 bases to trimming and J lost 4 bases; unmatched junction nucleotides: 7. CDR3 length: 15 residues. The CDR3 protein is CASSVGQGNEYEQYF. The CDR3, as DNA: TGTGCCAGCAGCGTGGGACAGGGCAATGAGTACGAGCAGTACTTC.

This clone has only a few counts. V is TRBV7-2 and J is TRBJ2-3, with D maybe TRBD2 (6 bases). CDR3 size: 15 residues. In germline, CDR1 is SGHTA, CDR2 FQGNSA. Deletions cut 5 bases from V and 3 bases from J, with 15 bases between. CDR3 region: CASSLRDSGTDTQYF. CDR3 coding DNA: TGTGCCAGCAGCCTTCGGGACTCAGGGACAGATACGCAGTATTTT.

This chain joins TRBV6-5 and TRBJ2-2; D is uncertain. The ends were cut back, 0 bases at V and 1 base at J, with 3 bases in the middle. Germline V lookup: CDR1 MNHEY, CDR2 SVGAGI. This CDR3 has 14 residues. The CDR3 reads CASSYSWNTGELFF. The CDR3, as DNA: TGTGCCAGCAGTTACTCGTGGAACACCGGGGAGCTGTTTTTT.

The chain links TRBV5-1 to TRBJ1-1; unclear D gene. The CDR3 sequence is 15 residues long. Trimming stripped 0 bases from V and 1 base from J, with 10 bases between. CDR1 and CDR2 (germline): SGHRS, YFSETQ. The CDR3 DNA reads TGCGCCAGCAGCTTGGGGGCAGGCACGAACACTGAAGCTTTCTTT. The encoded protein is CASSLGAGTNTEAFF.

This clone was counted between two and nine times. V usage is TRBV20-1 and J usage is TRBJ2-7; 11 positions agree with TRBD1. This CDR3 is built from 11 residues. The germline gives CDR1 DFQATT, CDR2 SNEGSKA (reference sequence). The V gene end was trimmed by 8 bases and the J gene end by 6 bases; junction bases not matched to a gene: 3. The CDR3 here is CSTGTGGEQYF. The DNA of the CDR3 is TGCAGTACCGGGACAGGGGGCGAGCAGTACTTC.

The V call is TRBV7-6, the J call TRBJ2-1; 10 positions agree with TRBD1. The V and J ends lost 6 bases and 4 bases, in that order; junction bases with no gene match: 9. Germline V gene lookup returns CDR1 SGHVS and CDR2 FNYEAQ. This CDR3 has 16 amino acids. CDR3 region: CASSTPGQGTYNEQFF. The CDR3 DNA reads TGTGCCAGCAGTACCCCGGGACAGGGGACGTACAATGAGCAGTTCTTC.

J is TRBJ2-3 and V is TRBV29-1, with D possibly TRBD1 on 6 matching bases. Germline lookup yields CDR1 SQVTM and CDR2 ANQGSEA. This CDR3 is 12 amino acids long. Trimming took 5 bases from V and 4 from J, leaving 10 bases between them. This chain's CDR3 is CSVPGAADTQYF. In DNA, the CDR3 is TGCAGCGTTCCAGGGGCGGCAGATACGCAGTATTTT.